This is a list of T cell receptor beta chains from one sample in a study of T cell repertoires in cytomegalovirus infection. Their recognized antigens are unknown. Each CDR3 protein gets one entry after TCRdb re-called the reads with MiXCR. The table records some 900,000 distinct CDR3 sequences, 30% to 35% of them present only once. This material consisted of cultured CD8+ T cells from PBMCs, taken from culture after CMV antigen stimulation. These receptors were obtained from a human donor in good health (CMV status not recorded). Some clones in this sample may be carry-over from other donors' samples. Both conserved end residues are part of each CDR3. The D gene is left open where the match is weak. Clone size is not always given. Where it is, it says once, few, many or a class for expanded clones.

DNA: TGTGCCAGCAGCCCGAGATGGCCAAACACCGGGGAGCTGTTTTTT; CDR3: CASSPRWPNTGELFF; V: TRBV5-4; size: few; J: TRBJ2-2; D: -
DNA: TGTGCCAGCAGTTTCATAATACGGGGGAACACAGATACGCAGTATTTT; CDR3: CASSFIIRGNTDTQYF; V: TRBV7-2; size: -; J: TRBJ2-3; D: -
DNA: TGTGCCAGCAGTTCCGGACAGGGGAACATCCCCTACAATGAGCAGTTCTTC; CDR3: CASSSGQGNIPYNEQFF; V: TRBV27; size: -; J: TRBJ2-1; D: TRBD1
DNA: TGTGCCAGCAGGGTCGGGGCCCTGGCTAACACCGGGGAGCTGTTTTTT; CDR3: CASRVGALANTGELFF; V: TRBV12-3/TRBV12-4; size: -; J: TRBJ2-2; D: -
DNA: TGTGCCAGCAGCCAAGAGGGCGAAATGAACACTGAAGCTTTCTTT; CDR3: CASSQEGEMNTEAFF; V: TRBV4-2; size: -; J: TRBJ1-1; D: -
DNA: TGTGCCAGCAGCCAAGAATGGGGGAGTGAGCAGTTCTTC; CDR3: CASSQEWGSEQFF; V: TRBV14; size: few; J: TRBJ2-1; D: -
DNA: TGTGCCAGCAGTCTCAACTGGGGGGCCGACAATGAGCAGTTCTTC; CDR3: CASSLNWGADNEQFF; V: TRBV12-3/TRBV12-4; size: many; J: TRBJ2-1; D: -
DNA: TGTGCCAGCAGCTCTTACCTGGGACTAGCGGGCGAAGACAAAAACATTCAGTACTTC; CDR3: CASSSYLGLAGEDKNIQYF; V: TRBV7-9; size: many; J: TRBJ2-4; D: TRBD2
DNA: TGTGCCAGCAGCTTAGCAGGGACAGGGGGCTTCACTGAAGCTTTCTTT; CDR3: CASSLAGTGGFTEAFF; V: TRBV7-2; size: few; J: TRBJ1-1; D: TRBD1
DNA: TGCAGTGCTAGAGATACCCGGGGCCAGGCCTACAATGAGCAGTTCTTC; CDR3: CSARDTRGQAYNEQFF; V: TRBV20-1; size: few; J: TRBJ2-1; D: -